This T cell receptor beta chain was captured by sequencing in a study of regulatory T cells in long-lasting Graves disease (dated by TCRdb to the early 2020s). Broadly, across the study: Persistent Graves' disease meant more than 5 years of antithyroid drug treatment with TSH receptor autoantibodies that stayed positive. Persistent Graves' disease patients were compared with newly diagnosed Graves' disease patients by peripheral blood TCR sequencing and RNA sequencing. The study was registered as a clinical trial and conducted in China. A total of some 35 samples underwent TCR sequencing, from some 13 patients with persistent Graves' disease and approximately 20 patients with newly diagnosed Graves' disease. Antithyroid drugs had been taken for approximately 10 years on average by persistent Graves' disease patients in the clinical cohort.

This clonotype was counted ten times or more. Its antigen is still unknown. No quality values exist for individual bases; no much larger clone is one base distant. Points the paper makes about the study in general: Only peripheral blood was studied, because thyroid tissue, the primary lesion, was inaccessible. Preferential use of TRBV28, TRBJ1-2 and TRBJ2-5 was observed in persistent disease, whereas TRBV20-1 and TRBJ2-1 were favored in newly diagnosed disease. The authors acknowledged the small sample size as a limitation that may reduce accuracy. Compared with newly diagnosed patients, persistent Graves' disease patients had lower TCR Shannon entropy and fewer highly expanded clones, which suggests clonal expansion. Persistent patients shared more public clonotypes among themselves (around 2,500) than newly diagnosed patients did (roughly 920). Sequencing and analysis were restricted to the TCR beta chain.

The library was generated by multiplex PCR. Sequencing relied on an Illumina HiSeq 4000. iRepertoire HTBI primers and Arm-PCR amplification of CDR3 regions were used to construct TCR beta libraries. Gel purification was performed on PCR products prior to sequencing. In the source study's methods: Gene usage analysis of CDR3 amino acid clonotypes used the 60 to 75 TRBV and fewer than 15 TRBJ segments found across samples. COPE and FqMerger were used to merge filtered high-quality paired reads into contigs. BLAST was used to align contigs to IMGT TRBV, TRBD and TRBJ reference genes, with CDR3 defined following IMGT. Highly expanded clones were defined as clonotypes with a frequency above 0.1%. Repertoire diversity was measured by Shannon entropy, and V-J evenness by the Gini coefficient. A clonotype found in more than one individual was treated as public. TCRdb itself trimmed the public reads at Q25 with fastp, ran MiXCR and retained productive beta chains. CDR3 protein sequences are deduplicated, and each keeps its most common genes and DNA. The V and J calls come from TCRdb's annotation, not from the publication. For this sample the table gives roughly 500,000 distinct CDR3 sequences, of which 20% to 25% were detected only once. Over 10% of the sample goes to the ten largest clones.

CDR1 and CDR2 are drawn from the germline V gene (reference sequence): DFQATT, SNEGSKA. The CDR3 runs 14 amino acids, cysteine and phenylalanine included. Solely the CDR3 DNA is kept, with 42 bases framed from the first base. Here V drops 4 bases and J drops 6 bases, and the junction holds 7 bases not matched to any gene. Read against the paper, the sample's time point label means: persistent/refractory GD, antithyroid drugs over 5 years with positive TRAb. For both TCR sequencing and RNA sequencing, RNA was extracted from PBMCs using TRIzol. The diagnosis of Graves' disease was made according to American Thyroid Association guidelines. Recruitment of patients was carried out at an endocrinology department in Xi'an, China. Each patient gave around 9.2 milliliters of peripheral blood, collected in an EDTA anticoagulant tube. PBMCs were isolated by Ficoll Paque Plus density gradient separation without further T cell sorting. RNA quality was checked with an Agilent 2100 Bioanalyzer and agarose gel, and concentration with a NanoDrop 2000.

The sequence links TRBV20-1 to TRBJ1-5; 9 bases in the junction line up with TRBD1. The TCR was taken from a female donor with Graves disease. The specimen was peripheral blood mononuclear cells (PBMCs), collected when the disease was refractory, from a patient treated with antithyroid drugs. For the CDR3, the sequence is CSATGTGLGQPQHF. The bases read TGCAGTGCTACCGGGACAGGGTTGGGTCAGCCCCAGCATTTT.